This TCR beta chain was sequenced during a study of T-cell reconstitution after alpha-beta-depleted transplantation in children. It was with unique molecular identifiers that the TCRbeta library was prepared. From the PCR reads, TCRdb called clonotypes with MiXCR, one entry per CDR3 protein. The sample comprises 240,000 or so distinct CDR3 sequences, more than 10% of which are singletons, and 2.6% rests with the top ten. This clonotype was counted many times. This CDR3 is built from 15 residues. CDR1 is SGHTA, CDR2 FQGNSA, per germline. Trimming stripped 5 bases from V and 0 bases from J, with 14 bases between.

Sequencing was performed on PBMCs from the stem cell graft donor, taken from the stem cell graft. The chain employs TRBV7-2 and TRBJ2-7, with D unresolved. This sequence originates from a human donor who donated a stem cell graft to a child with acute lymphoblastic leukemia. CDR3 sequence reads: CASSVSTISSYEQYF. The CDR3 DNA follows: TGTGCCAGCAGCGTCTCTACTATCAGCTCCTACGAGCAGTACTTC.